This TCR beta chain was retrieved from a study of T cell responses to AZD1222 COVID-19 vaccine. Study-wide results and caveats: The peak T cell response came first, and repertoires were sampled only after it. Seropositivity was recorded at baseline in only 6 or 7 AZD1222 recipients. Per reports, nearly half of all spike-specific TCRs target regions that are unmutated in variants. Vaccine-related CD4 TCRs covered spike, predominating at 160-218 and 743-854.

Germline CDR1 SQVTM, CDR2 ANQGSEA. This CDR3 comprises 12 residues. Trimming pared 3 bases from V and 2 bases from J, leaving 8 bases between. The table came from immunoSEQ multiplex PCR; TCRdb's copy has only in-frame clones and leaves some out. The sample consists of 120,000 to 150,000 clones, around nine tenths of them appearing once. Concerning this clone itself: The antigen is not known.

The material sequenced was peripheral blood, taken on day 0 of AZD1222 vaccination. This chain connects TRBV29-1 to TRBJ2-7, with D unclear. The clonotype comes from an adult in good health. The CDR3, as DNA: TGCAGCGTTGACGCGATGACCTACGAGCAGTACTTC. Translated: CSVDAMTYEQYF.